This TCR beta chain came from a study of blood T cell repertoires in COVID-19. CDR1 and CDR2 from the germline V gene are MDHEN and SYDVKM. The V end lost 7 bases, the J end lost 0 bases, and 7 bases lay between the germline ends. The length of the CDR3 is 12 residues. The protocol was immunoSEQ multiplex PCR, while the TCRdb copy is restricted to in-frame clones and leaves out a portion. The sample holds approximately 86,000 clones, 85% seen once. The chain couples TRBV28 to TRBJ2-7; D is undetermined. Input material: peripheral blood. This receptor was obtained from a man in his forties or fifties with acute or convalescent COVID-19. The CDR3 protein is CASTHSSYEQYF. The CDR3 coding sequence is TGTGCCAGCACCCATAGCTCCTACGAGCAGTACTTC. The variable domain in full, completed from reference TRBV28 and TRBJ2-7, reads DVKVTQSSRYLVKRTGEKVFLECVQDMDHENMFWYRQDPGLGLRLIYFSYDVKMKEKGDIPEGYSVSREKKERFSLILESASTNQTSMYLCASTHSSYEQYFGPGTRLTVT.